Listed below are T cell receptor beta chains from one sample, sequenced in a study of T cell responses to AZD1222 COVID-19 vaccine. Clones were read by immunoSEQ multiplex PCR, and TCRdb kept only the in-frame ones, dropping some. The sample has roughly 200,000 clones, 80% to 95% seen once. The source was peripheral blood, collected 28 days after the second AZD1222 dose. These receptors originate from an adult who received the AZD1222 COVID-19 vaccine. Each CDR3 is given with its conserved first and last residue. The order of the fields is clone size, V gene, J gene, D gene, CDR3 protein, CDR3 DNA. The D gene is left open where the match is weak. Expanded clones get a size class; other rows say once, few or many, or leave the size out.

few,TRBV9,TRBJ1-3,.,CASSPLPAGSGNTIYF,TGTGCCAGCAGCCCCCTCCCCGCGGGCTCTGGAAACACCATATATTTT
.,TRBV11-3,TRBJ2-7,TRBD2,CASSLGSGTEQYF,TGTGCCAGCAGCTTAGGGAGCGGGACCGAGCAGTACTTC
.,TRBV27,TRBJ2-2,.,CASRIFSNTGELFF,TGTGCCAGCCGTATTTTCTCGAACACCGGGGAGCTGTTTTTT
once,TRBV11-2,TRBJ2-1,.,CASSFATGSGYNEQFF,TGTGCCAGCAGCTTCGCCACAGGGTCCGGCTACAATGAGCAGTTCTTC
.,TRBV19,TRBJ2-7,TRBD1,CASRQGADYEQYF,TGTGCCAGCCGACAGGGGGCGGACTACGAGCAGTACTTC
.,TRBV5-1,TRBJ2-5,.,CASSLAAGETQYF,TGCGCCAGCAGCTTGGCAGCAGGAGAGACCCAGTACTTC
.,TRBV29-1,TRBJ1-1,.,CSVVWGNTEAFF,TGCAGCGTTGTTTGGGGGAACACTGAAGCTTTCTTT
.,TRBV2,TRBJ2-5,.,CASKGNPAGETQYF,TGTGCCAGCAAAGGTAACCCGGCGGGGGAGACCCAGTACTTC
.,TRBV18,TRBJ1-5,.,CASSPQSGPQHF,TGTGCCAGCTCACCACAGTCGGGGCCCCAGCATTTT
.,TRBV10-3,TRBJ1-2,TRBD1,CAISDRDLGYGYTF,TGTGCCATCAGCGACAGGGATCTGGGGTATGGCTACACCTTC
.,TRBV5-1,TRBJ2-1,TRBD2,CASSRGGDPYNEQFF,TGCGCCAGCAGCCGGGGGGGCGACCCTTACAATGAGCAGTTCTTC
.,TRBV10-2,TRBJ2-1,TRBD2,CASSPGLAGGPDNEQFF,TGCGCCAGCAGTCCCGGACTAGCGGGAGGGCCTGACAATGAGCAGTTCTTC
once,TRBV30,TRBJ1-1,.,CAWSVRRITEAFF,TGTGCCTGGAGTGTACGGAGAATCACTGAAGCTTTCTTT
.,TRBV10-2,TRBJ2-1,TRBD2,CASRTSGSYNEQFF,TGCGCCAGTCGTACTAGCGGGAGCTACAATGAGCAGTTCTTC
.,TRBV11-2,TRBJ2-1,.,CASSRPLARVANEQFF,TGTGCCAGCAGCCGACCGCTAGCGCGCGTGGCGAATGAGCAGTTCTTC
.,TRBV19,TRBJ1-2,.,CASSIPDPVPTRAVRGYTF,TGTGCCAGTAGTATCCCGGACCCGGTGCCTACCCGCGCGGTACGGGGCTACACCTTC
.,TRBV2,TRBJ1-1,TRBD1,CAIRQGAVSEAFF,TGTGCCATCAGGCAGGGGGCAGTTTCTGAAGCTTTCTTT
.,TRBV19,TRBJ2-7,.,CASRLVGAGTYEQYF,TGTGCCAGTAGGTTAGTGGGTGCAGGGACCTACGAGCAGTACTTC
.,TRBV11-2,TRBJ2-3,.,CASSRNRGTDTQYF,TGTGCCAGCAGCCGGAACAGGGGCACAGATACGCAGTATTTT
.,TRBV28,TRBJ1-1,.,CASVLLPRNTEAFF,TGTGCCAGCGTATTACTCCCGCGGAACACTGAAGCTTTCTTT
.,TRBV9,TRBJ2-7,TRBD1,CASSVLGQGHEQYF,TGTGCCAGCAGCGTATTGGGACAGGGCCACGAGCAGTACTTC
.,TRBV9,TRBJ2-1,.,CASSVGGRGNEQFF,TGTGCCAGCAGCGTAGGCGGCAGGGGAAATGAGCAGTTCTTC
once,TRBV7-9,TRBJ2-7,.,CASSPDGAYEQYF,TGTGCCAGCAGCCCGGACGGGGCCTACGAGCAGTACTTC
.,TRBV7-3,TRBJ1-5,.,CASSLDGNQPQHF,TGTGCCAGCAGCCTAGACGGGAATCAGCCCCAGCATTTT
.,TRBV7-6,TRBJ1-5,.,CASSLRDPQPQHF,TGTGCCAGCAGCCTCCGGGACCCTCAGCCCCAGCATTTT
.,TRBV3-1/TRBV3-2,TRBJ1-3,.,CASSPRGSGNTIYF,TGTGCCAGCAGTCCCCGAGGGTCTGGAAACACCATATATTTT
once,TRBV15,TRBJ1-4,.,CATSRDRGEKLFF,TGTGCCACCAGCAGAGATCGGGGGGAAAAACTGTTTTTT
.,TRBV6-2/TRBV6-3,TRBJ2-2,.,CASSSRGTGELFF,TGTGCCAGCAGTTCCAGGGGTACCGGGGAGCTGTTTTTT
.,TRBV5-6,TRBJ2-2,.,CASSLRPGELFF,TGTGCCAGCAGCTTAAGGCCCGGGGAGCTGTTTTTT
.,TRBV11-3,TRBJ2-2,.,CASSFQGSGELFF,TGTGCCAGCAGCTTTCAGGGAAGCGGGGAGCTGTTTTTT
few,TRBV3-1/TRBV3-2,TRBJ2-6,.,CASSPISGANVLTF,TGTGCCAGCAGCCCGATCTCTGGGGCCAACGTCCTGACTTTC
.,TRBV6-1,TRBJ1-1,TRBD1,CASSEWAQGAPTEAFF,TGTGCCAGCAGTGAATGGGCACAGGGGGCCCCCACTGAAGCTTTCTTT
.,TRBV7-9,TRBJ1-4,TRBD1,CASSSSTGVVEKLFF,TGTGCCAGCAGCAGTAGTACAGGGGTGGTTGAAAAACTGTTTTTT
.,TRBV7-2,TRBJ1-3,.,CASSLELQARSGNTIYF,TGTGCCAGCAGCTTAGAGTTACAGGCGCGCTCTGGAAACACCATATATTTT
.,TRBV18,TRBJ2-7,.,CASSPPSAGEQYF,TGTGCCAGCTCACCCCCTAGCGCGGGGGAGCAGTACTTC
once,TRBV3-1/TRBV3-2,TRBJ2-7,TRBD2,CASSHGTSGSYEQYF,TGTGCCAGCAGCCACGGGACTAGCGGGTCCTACGAGCAGTACTTC
.,TRBV7-9,TRBJ1-5,TRBD1,CASSPPGGGGNQPQHF,TGTGCCAGCAGCCCTCCAGGGGGCGGAGGCAATCAGCCCCAGCATTTT
.,TRBV10-2,TRBJ2-7,.,CASSEPTSYEQYF,TGCGCCAGCAGTGAGCCCACCTCCTACGAGCAGTACTTC
.,TRBV18,TRBJ1-2,TRBD1,CASSPKRQGTGYTF,TGTGCCAGCTCACCCAAAAGACAGGGGACCGGCTACACCTTC
.,TRBV27,TRBJ2-7,.,CASRGFGGPSYEQYF,TGTGCCAGCAGAGGTTTTGGGGGCCCTTCCTACGAGCAGTACTTC